This TCR beta chain comes out of a study of blood T cell repertoires in COVID-19. Between the trimmed V and J ends, which lost 3 bases and 8 bases, there was a span of 10 bases. This CDR3 is 11 amino acids long. CDR1 is GTSNPN, CDR2 SVGIG, per germline (reference sequence). There are a few counts of this clone. In the study's own analysis: Cell counts per sample came from amplifying reference gene primers. Here immunoSEQ multiplex PCR was the method, and the copy in TCRdb shows in-frame clones only, minus some. V and J calls and clone size follow that table, whereas D and trimming were derived from the DNA. Here the sample spans 90,000 to 150,000 clones, about 90% being singletons.

This TCR derives from a woman in her 50s with active or convalescent COVID-19. Sequencing used peripheral blood. This chain uses TRBV30 with TRBJ1-1; D not certain. The DNA of the CDR3 is TGTGCCTGGAGGTTTGGCGGGGAAGCTTTCTTT. Its translation: CAWRFGGEAFF.